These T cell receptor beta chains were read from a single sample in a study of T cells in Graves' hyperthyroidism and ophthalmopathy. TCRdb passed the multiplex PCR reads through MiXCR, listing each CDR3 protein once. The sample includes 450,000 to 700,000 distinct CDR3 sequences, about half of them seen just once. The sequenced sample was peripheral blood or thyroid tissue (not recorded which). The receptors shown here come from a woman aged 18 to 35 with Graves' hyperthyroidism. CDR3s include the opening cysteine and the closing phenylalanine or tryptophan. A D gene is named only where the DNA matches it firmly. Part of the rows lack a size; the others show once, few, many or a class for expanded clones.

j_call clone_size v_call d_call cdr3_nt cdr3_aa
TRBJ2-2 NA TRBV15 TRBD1 TGTGCCACCAGCAGATGGGACAGGCCCACCGGGGAGCTGTTTTTT CATSRWDRPTGELFF
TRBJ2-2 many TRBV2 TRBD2 TGTGCCAGCAGAGGACTAGCGGGAGTTACCGGGGAGCTGTTTTTT CASRGLAGVTGELFF
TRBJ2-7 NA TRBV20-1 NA TGCAGTGCCAGCTATCCCGGGGGCTCCTACGAGCAGTACTTC CSASYPGGSYEQYF
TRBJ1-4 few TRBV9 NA TGTGCCAGCAGCCAAGAGGATAGGACGCCGACCCGGGAAAAACTGTTTTTT CASSQEDRTPTREKLFF
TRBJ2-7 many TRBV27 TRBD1 TGTGCCAGCAGTCATGGGACAGGGGGCTACTACGAGCAGTACTTC CASSHGTGGYYEQYF
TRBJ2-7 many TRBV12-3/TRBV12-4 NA TGTGCCAGCAGTTTTCAGGCGAGCTACGAGCAGTACTTC CASSFQASYEQYF
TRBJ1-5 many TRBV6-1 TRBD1 TGTGCCAGTGTTCAGGGGGCGACGGTTCAGCCCCAGCATTTT CASVQGATVQPQHF
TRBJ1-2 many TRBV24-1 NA TGTGCCACCAGCGACTCAGGGACCCATGGCTACACCTTC CATSDSGTHGYTF
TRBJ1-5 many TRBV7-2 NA TGTGCCAGCAGCTTAGGGGTTTGGGGAAATCAGCCCCAGCATTTT CASSLGVWGNQPQHF
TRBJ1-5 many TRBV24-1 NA TGTGCCACCAGTGAAGCAGGTCCTAATCAGCCCCAGCATTTT CATSEAGPNQPQHF
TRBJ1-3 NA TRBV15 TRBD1 TGTGCCACCAGCAAAACCGGGACAGCTGGAAACACCATATATTTT CATSKTGTAGNTIYF
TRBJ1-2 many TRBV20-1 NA TGCAGTGCTAGAGGGGGGGGGCTCGGCTACACCTTC CSARGGGLGYTF
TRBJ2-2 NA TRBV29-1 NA TGCAGCGTCCTCGAGACAGAAGTGAACACAGGGGAGCTGTTTTTT CSVLETEVNTGELFF
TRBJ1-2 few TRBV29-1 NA TGCAGCGTTGTTTGGGGGGACTATGGCTACACCTTC CSVVWGDYGYTF
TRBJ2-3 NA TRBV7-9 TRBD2 TGTGCCAGCAGGCCCATGGGGGTCGGGAGGGCCCTCTCGACAGATACGCAGTATTTT CASRPMGVGRALSTDTQYF
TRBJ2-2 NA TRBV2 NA TGTGCCAGCAGGGAGGGCGTGGAGCTGTTTTTT CASREGVELFF
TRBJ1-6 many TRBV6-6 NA TGTGCCAGCACTAGGACAACGAATTCACCCCTCCACTTT CASTRTTNSPLHF
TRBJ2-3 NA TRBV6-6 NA TGTGCCGTCCAGCCACAGAACACAGATACGCAGTATTTT CAVQPQNTDTQYF
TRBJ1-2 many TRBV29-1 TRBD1 TGCAGCGTTAGACAGGGCGATGGCTACACCTTC CSVRQGDGYTF
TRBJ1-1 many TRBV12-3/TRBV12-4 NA TGTGCCACCTCGGCGGGGGGCTTGAACACTGAAGCTTTCTTT CATSAGGLNTEAFF
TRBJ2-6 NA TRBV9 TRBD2 TGTGCCAGCAGCCCCTGGGTCACCGGGAGGGCCAACGTCCCGACTTTC CASSPWVTGRANVPTF
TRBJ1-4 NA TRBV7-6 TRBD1 TGTGCCAGCAGCCCCTCGGACAGGGCGGGTGAAAAACTGTTTTTT CASSPSDRAGEKLFF
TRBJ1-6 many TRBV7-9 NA TGTGCCAGCAGCCAGCCACCGAGCTCCTATAATTCACCCCTCCACTTT CASSQPPSSYNSPLHF
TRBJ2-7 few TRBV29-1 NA TGCAGCGTTGTTAGGGGCTCTGGCGAGCAGTACTTC CSVVRGSGEQYF